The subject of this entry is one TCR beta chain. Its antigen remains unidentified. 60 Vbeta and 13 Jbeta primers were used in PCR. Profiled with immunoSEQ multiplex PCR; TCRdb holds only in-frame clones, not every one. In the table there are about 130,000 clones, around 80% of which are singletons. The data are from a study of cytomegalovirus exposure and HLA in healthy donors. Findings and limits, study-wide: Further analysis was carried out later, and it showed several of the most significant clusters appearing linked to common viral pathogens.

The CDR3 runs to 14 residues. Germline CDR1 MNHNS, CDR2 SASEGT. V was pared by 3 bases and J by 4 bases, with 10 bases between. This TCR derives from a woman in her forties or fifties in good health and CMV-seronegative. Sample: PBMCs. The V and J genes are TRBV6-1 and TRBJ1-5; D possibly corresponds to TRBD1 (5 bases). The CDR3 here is CASSERGGNQPQHF. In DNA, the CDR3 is TGTGCCAGCAGTGAGCGGGGGGGGAATCAGCCCCAGCATTTT.